This TCR beta chain derives from a study of T cell responses to AZD1222 COVID-19 vaccine. To note about this clone: Its target is unknown.

V lost 2 bases to trimming and J lost 4 bases; unmatched junction nucleotides: 7. Germline V gene sequence: CDR1 SGHRS, CDR2 YFSETQ. The CDR3 extends over 15 amino acids. Recipients boosted at about 4 weeks or about 12 weeks are pooled. Study-wide points: Possibly, clonal diversity was underestimated; donors were largely white British and included more females. Scientists sampled the repertoires only once the peak T cell response had passed. Dominant at 160-218 and 743-854, vaccine-associated CD4 TCRs also spanned spike.

Libraries were prepared by immunoSEQ multiplex PCR; TCRdb keeps only in-frame clonotypes and omits some of them. Among 95,000 to 120,000 clones listed, about 91% were seen once. The chain couples TRBV5-1 to TRBJ2-5; 8 nucleotides line up with TRBD2. The source of this sequence is an adult who received the AZD1222 COVID-19 vaccine. Specimen: peripheral blood, collected 28 days after the second AZD1222 dose. The CDR3 bases are TGCGCCAGCAGCTTTGTTAGCGGGGCCTCAGAGACCCAGTACTTC. It translates to CASSFVSGASETQYF.